What follows is one TCR beta chain and its context. Antigen unknown. The authors ran a second PCR of 7 to 11 cycles using a sample-barcoded 5' primer and a J-beta primer mix. TCRdb recomputed calls from the 5' RACE reads with MiXCR, one row per CDR3 protein. The sample yields 500,000 to 700,000 distinct CDR3 sequences, roughly 30% seen once. From germline, CDR1 is SGHRS and CDR2 YFSETQ. V was shortened by 4 bases and J by 5 bases, with 19 bases between the two germline ends. The CDR3 covers 15 residues. These data originate in a study of blood T cells in healthy people across ages. Donation came from healthy Caucasian individuals in Russia who were aged about 6 to 95. Whole-study results and caveats: Nothing was known about donor CMV status, and this possibly confounded expanded clonotype changes.

Source material: blood. The chain carries TRBV5-1 and TRBJ2-7; D may be TRBD2 (6 bases). This TCR was recovered from a woman at least 80 years old in good health. The CDR3 DNA sequence: TGCGCCAGCAGCCCCCCCGGAGGGGCGTTTGACGAGCAGTACTTC. It codes for CASSPPGGAFDEQYF.